Presented here are 16 T cell receptor beta chains from one specimen sequenced in a study of response to subunit inactivated influenza vaccine. One entry per CDR3 protein, called by TCRdb with MiXCR from the RT-PCR reads. The sample lists under 950,000 distinct CDR3 sequences; roughly 20% were seen once. Material: PBMCs from blood, obtained roughly 5 days after vaccination. These receptor sequences come from a middle-aged man who received an inactivated influenza vaccine.

The chain is built from TRBV6-5 and TRBJ2-1; 9 nucleotides match TRBD1. J was trimmed by 15 bases and V by 5 bases; bases with no gene match: 8. CDR1 MNHEY and CDR2 SVGAGI come from the germline V gene. This CDR3 comprises 12 residues. In DNA, the CDR3 is TGTGCCAGCAGTCATAACCGGGACAGGGTGTTCTTC. Its translation is CASSHNRDRVFF.

The chain employs TRBV25-1 and TRBJ2-3; D perhaps matches TRBD2 (5 bases). This CDR3 region has 13 residues. Germline V CDR1 and CDR2: MGHDK, SYGVNS. V was cut by 4 bases and J by 0 bases, with 5 bases left in between. The CDR3 DNA is TGTGCCAGCAGTGGACTAAGCACAGATACGCAGTATTTT. This sequence encodes CASSGLSTDTQYF. Based on the CDR3 plus reference TRBV25-1 and TRBJ2-3, the full variable domain is EADIYQTPRYLVIGTGKKITLECSQTMGHDKMYWYQQDPGMELHLIHYSYGVNSTEKGDLSSESTVSRIRTEHFPLTLESARPSHTSQYLCASSGLSTDTQYFGPGTRLTVL.

There are a few counts of this clonotype. J is TRBJ2-1 and V is TRBV10-3; no firm D call. Looked up from germline, CDR1 is ENHRY and CDR2 is SYGVKD. The CDR3 totals 13 residues. V gave up 4 bases and J gave up 5 bases, with 9 bases separating them. Here the CDR3 reads CAISGRANNEQFF. The CDR3 nucleotides are TGTGCCATCAGTGGAAGGGCGAACAATGAGCAGTTCTTC.

This clonotype was found a few times. The chain carries TRBV20-1 and TRBJ1-2, with D perhaps matching TRBD1 (6 bases). Germline V gene sequence: CDR1 DFQATT, CDR2 SNEGSKA (reference sequence). Trimming stripped 5 bases from V and 6 bases from J, with 16 bases between. The length of the CDR3 is 13 residues. The CDR3 DNA reads as TGCAGTGCTGGACTTGACAGGCGGAATGGCTACACCTTC. Protein sequence: CSAGLDRRNGYTF.

This chain joins TRBV28 and TRBJ2-1, with 7 bases identical to TRBD1. J was trimmed by 7 bases and V by 6 bases; bases with no gene match: 12. This CDR3 has 15 amino acids. Germline values: CDR1 MDHEN, CDR2 SYDVKM. The CDR3 sequence: CASSSTGAALNEQFF. Written as DNA, the CDR3 is TGTGCCAGCAGCTCAACAGGGGCTGCCCTGAATGAGCAGTTCTTC.

This clonotype was seen only a few times. The genes are TRBV7-2 and TRBJ2-2; maybe TRBD1 (7 bases). Germline CDR1 reads SGHTA; CDR2 reads FQGNSA. V lost 5 bases and J lost 2, with 12 bases in between. The CDR3 sequence is 15 residues long. For the CDR3, the DNA is TGTGCCAGCAGCGCGGGACAGTCCAACACCGGGGAGCTGTTTTTT. Protein sequence: CASSAGQSNTGELFF. Variable domain in full (rest from reference TRBV7-2 and TRBJ2-2): GAGVSQSPSNKVTEKGKDVELRCDPISGHTALYWYRQSLGQGLEFLIYFQGNSAPDKSGLPSDRFSAERTGGSVSTLTIQRTQQEDSAVYLCASSAGQSNTGELFFGEGSRLTVL.

The chain employs TRBV7-2 and TRBJ2-1, with D hard to call. The CDR3 totals 12 residues. With 5 bases removed from V and 6 bases from J, the gap between germline ends came to 8 bases. Germline-derived CDR1 and CDR2 are SGHTA and FQGNSA. This chain's CDR3 is CASSGYRNEQFF. Here the CDR3 DNA reads TGTGCCAGCAGCGGGTACCGCAATGAGCAGTTCTTC.

This clonotype was observed a handful of times. The genes are TRBV15 and TRBJ2-1, with D possibly called TRBD1 or TRBD2 (5 bases each). The CDR3 sequence is 16 residues long. Germline CDR1 LNHNV, CDR2 YYDKDF (reference sequence). The germline V and J ends were trimmed by 5 bases and 8 bases, with 22 bases remaining between them. CDR3 loop: CATSARTSRVGDEQFF. The CDR3 region has the DNA TGTGCCACCAGCGCCCGGACCTCACGGGTGGGGGATGAGCAGTTCTTC.

The rearrangement uses TRBV20-1 and TRBJ2-1, with TRBD2 matching 14 bases. The germline CDR1 and CDR2 sequences are DFQATT and SNEGSKA (reference sequence). J gave up 0 bases and V 3 bases, and 4 bases lay outside the gene matches. This CDR3 region has 17 residues. CDR3 sequence: CSASRTSGRLSYNEQFF. In DNA form, the CDR3 reads TGCAGTGCTAGCCGGACTAGCGGGAGGCTCTCCTACAATGAGCAGTTCTTC.

This chain connects TRBV27 to TRBJ2-7; TRBD1 is a possible D gene (7 bases). From germline, CDR1 is MNHEY and CDR2 SMNVEV (reference sequence). V was trimmed by 3 bases and J by 3 bases, leaving 12 bases between them. The CDR3 runs 14 residues. For the CDR3, the DNA is TGTGCCAGCAGTTTCCAGGGGGGAATCTACGAGCAGTACTTC. Its protein is CASSFQGGIYEQYF.

This clonotype occurred a few times. V usage is TRBV18 and J usage is TRBJ2-4; D remains ambiguous. The CDR3 sequence is 13 residues long. Trimming removed 2 bases at V and 7 bases at J, with 9 bases between. The germline V gene encodes CDR1 KGHSH and CDR2 LQKENI. The CDR3 is CASSPGNTNIQYF. The CDR3 nucleotides read TGTGCCAGCTCACCAGGCAACACTAACATTCAGTACTTC.

V usage is TRBV5-1 and J usage is TRBJ2-5, with 10 bases that match TRBD2. The CDR3 loop spans 14 amino acids. V shed 4 bases, J shed 4 bases, and the junction held 4 bases outside the gene matches. Germline assignment: CDR1 SGHRS and CDR2 YFSETQ. CDR3 DNA sequence: TGCGCCAGCAGCACGACTAGCGGGTTAGAGACCCAGTACTTC. It is translated as CASSTTSGLETQYF.

CDR3 DNA sequence: TGTGCCAGCAGCTTAGAGGGGGGAGGACTAGCGGGAGCCTACGAGCAGTACTTC. Its translation is CASSLEGGGLAGAYEQYF. The rearrangement joins TRBV11-2 to TRBJ2-7, with 13 nucleotides matching TRBD2. The V segment lost 0 bases and the J segment 2 bases; nucleotides outside the gene matches: 7. The CDR3 spans 18 residues. Germline CDR1 and CDR2: SGHAT and FQNNGV.

The count of this clonotype is one. The rearrangement links TRBV18 to TRBJ1-4; a weak D match, TRBD1 (6 bases). Germline-derived CDR1 and CDR2 are KGHSH and LQKENI. There are 17 residues in the CDR3. V was pared by 2 bases and J by 8 bases, with 21 bases between. The CDR3 loop is CASSPDRPGQREEKLFF. CDR3 in DNA: TGTGCCAGCTCACCAGACCGACCGGGACAAAGAGAAGAAAAACTGTTTTTT.

This clonotype was recorded a few times. The chain couples TRBV7-2 to TRBJ2-5; D might be TRBD1 (5 bases). CDR1 and CDR2 (germline): SGHTA, FQGNSA. The CDR3 is 16 amino acids. With 2 bases removed from V and 0 bases from J, the gap between germline ends came to 13 bases. DNA for the CDR3: TGTGCCAGCAGCTTATTTCTCCGACAGTACCAAGAGACCCAGTACTTC. The encoded protein is CASSLFLRQYQETQYF.

The chain couples TRBV7-2 to TRBJ2-7; a possible D gene is TRBD2 (5 bases). V was clipped by 0 bases and J by 2 bases, with 17 bases between them. CDR3 size: 17 residues. Germline lookup yields CDR1 SGHTA and CDR2 FQGNSA. CDR3 bases: TGTGCCAGCAGCTTAGCGCGGGCGGAGACGAGGGCCTACGAGCAGTACTTC. This gives the protein CASSLARAETRAYEQYF.